These 25 T cell receptor beta chains were sequenced from one sample in a study of T cell changes during pregnancy in multiple sclerosis. Repertoires were generated with immunoSEQ multiplex PCR, while TCRdb's copy carries only in-frame clones and drops some. The sample carries some 39,000 clones, around 94% recorded once. Sequenced sample: PBMCs (not recorded whether the cells were cultured). These TCRs come from a female donor with multiple sclerosis, enrolled in a pregnancy study.

CDR3 nucleotides: TGTGCCAGCAGTCCTTACCAAGAGACCCAGTACTTC. Protein sequence: CASSPYQETQYF. The rearrangement uses TRBV28 and TRBJ2-5; no clear D. CDR3 size: 12 residues. V lost 5 bases and J lost 0, with 4 bases in between. Germline CDR1 is MDHEN and CDR2 is SYDVKM.

V and J are TRBV9 and TRBJ2-3; the D is unclear. Germline CDR1 is SGDLS and CDR2 is YYNGEE. This CDR3 region has 12 residues. The V gene lost 3 bases and the J gene lost 7 bases, with 9 bases spanning the gap. The CDR3 DNA sequence: TGTGCCAGCAGCGACCCCCCCAATACGCAGTATTTT. Residues: CASSDPPNTQYF. The variable domain in full, with the rest retrieved from reference TRBV9 and TRBJ2-3, is DSGVTQTPKHLITATGQRVTLRCSPRSGDLSVYWYQQSLDQGLQFLIQYYNGEERAKGNILERFSAQQFPDLHSELNLSSLELGDSALYFCASSDPPNTQYFGPGTRLTVL.

The chain links TRBV18 to TRBJ2-7; maybe TRBD2 (6 bases). The germline CDR1 and CDR2 sequences are KGHSH and LQKENI. CDR3 length: 14 amino acids. Trimming cost V 3 bases and J 4 bases, with 13 bases left between them. CDR3 coding DNA: TGTGCCAGCTCACCCGGGACTGCAGATTACGAGCAGTACTTC. Its translation is CASSPGTADYEQYF.

The chain carries TRBV5-4 and TRBJ2-4; D perhaps matches TRBD2 (5 bases). V was clipped by 5 bases and J by 2 bases, with 17 bases between them. The CDR3 contains 16 residues. Germline CDR1 is SGHNT and CDR2 is YYREEE (reference sequence). The CDR3 is CASSSKPAGTKNIQYF. For the CDR3, the DNA is TGTGCCAGCAGTTCAAAGCCAGCCGGGACCAAAAACATTCAGTACTTC.

The rearrangement uses TRBV5-1 and TRBJ1-2; 7 bases fit TRBD1. The CDR3 is 14 residues long. Germline trimming cut 5 bases from V and 3 bases from J; bases unmatched to any gene: 7. Germline CDR1 and CDR2: SGHRS and YFSETQ. The CDR3 spells CASSPDRADYGYTF. The DNA of the CDR3 is TGCGCCAGCAGTCCTGACAGGGCGGACTATGGCTACACCTTC.

The CDR3: CASSLGPAAEETQYF. CDR3 DNA: TGTGCCAGCAGCTTGGGTCCAGCGGCTGAAGAGACCCAGTACTTC. The J gene is TRBJ2-5, the V gene TRBV5-4, with D maybe TRBD2 (5 bases). This CDR3 is built from 15 residues. CDR1 SGHNT and CDR2 YYREEE come from the germline V gene (reference sequence). V lost 0 bases, J lost 3 bases, and 12 bases lay in between.

This chain joins TRBV9 and TRBJ2-1, with D hard to call. Germline V gene sequence: CDR1 SGDLS, CDR2 YYNGEE. This CDR3 comprises 15 residues. V dropped 6 bases and J dropped 10 bases, with 23 bases sitting between them. CDR3 DNA: TGTGCCAGCACCATTGAGCCCAGCCCCCTCGAGGAGCAGTTCTTC. Its translation is CASTIEPSPLEEQFF.

V gene TRBV6-6 combines with J gene TRBJ1-1; TRBD1 matches at 7 bases. This CDR3 region has 12 residues. Germline loops: CDR1 MNHNY, CDR2 SVGAGI (reference sequence). With V trimmed by 7 bases and J by 6 bases, 5 bases remained unmatched. The DNA for the CDR3 is TGTGCCAGCACCCTAGGGGGCTCTGAAGCTTTCTTT. Amino acid sequence: CASTLGGSEAFF.

V usage is TRBV6-1 and J usage is TRBJ1-5; 9 nucleotides line up with TRBD1. The CDR3 has 15 amino acids. With V trimmed by 2 bases and J by 7 bases, 6 bases remained unmatched. Germline CDR1 reads MNHNS; CDR2 reads SASEGT. CDR3 DNA: TGTGCCAGCAGTGAACAGGACAGGGGAGTGCAGCCCCAGCATTTT. Residues: CASSEQDRGVQPQHF.

The rearrangement joins TRBV18 to TRBJ2-7; TRBD1 aligns across 11 bases. The trim removed 3 bases at V and 3 bases at J, leaving 1 base unmatched. Germline V gene sequence: CDR1 KGHSH, CDR2 LQKENI. This CDR3 region has 14 residues. The CDR3 coding sequence is TGTGCCAGCTCACCCGGGACAGGGGGCTACGAGCAGTACTTC. It translates to CASSPGTGGYEQYF. The full variable domain, completed using reference TRBV18 and TRBJ2-7, is NAGVMQNPRHLVRRRGQEARLRCSPMKGHSHVYWYRQLPEEGLKFMVYLQKENIIDESGMPKERFSAEFPKEGPSILRIQQVVRGDSAAYFCASSPGTGGYEQYFGPGTRLTVT.

V and J are TRBV30 and TRBJ1-1; tentative D call: TRBD1 (5 bases). Trimming took 7 bases from V and 0 from J, leaving 12 bases between them. CDR1 and CDR2 (germline): GTSNPN, SVGIG (reference sequence). There are 13 residues in the CDR3. The CDR3 nucleotides are TGTGCCTCCCAAGTACAGGTGAACACTGAAGCTTTCTTT. Translating gives CASQVQVNTEAFF.

The chain employs TRBV29-1 and TRBJ2-2, with a tentative D call TRBD1 (5 bases). The germline gives CDR1 SQVTM, CDR2 ANQGSEA. Trimming removed 4 bases from V and 6 bases from J, with 15 bases in between. The CDR3 extends over 14 amino acids. CDR3 DNA: TGCAGCGTTGGACGGCAGGGTGGGGCCGGGGAGCTGTTTTTT. Protein product: CSVGRQGGAGELFF.

This clone was recorded only once. V is TRBV5-5 and J is TRBJ2-3; the match to TRBD1 covers 9 bases. Trimming took 4 bases from V and 6 from J; bases not matched to a gene: 3. Per germline, CDR1 SGHKS and CDR2 YYEKEE (reference sequence). This CDR3 region has 13 residues. CDR3 sequence reads: CASSGGTGDTQYF. DNA of the CDR3: TGTGCCAGCAGCGGAGGGACAGGGGATACGCAGTATTTT.

This sequence joins TRBV10-3 and TRBJ1-1; D is undetermined. The germline gives CDR1 ENHRY, CDR2 SYGVKD. V was pared by 3 bases and J by 2 bases, with 13 bases between. The CDR3 covers 15 residues. Here the CDR3 DNA reads TGTGCCATCAGTGACGCCGGACGGGTAAACACTGAAGCTTTCTTT. This gives the protein CAISDAGRVNTEAFF.

V gene TRBV7-9 combines with J gene TRBJ2-5; no firm D call. The germline V gene has CDR1 SEHNR and CDR2 FQNEAQ (reference sequence). This CDR3 is 15 amino acids long. Trimming took 0 bases from V and 2 from J, leaving 10 bases between them. In DNA form, the CDR3 reads TGTGCCAGCAGCTTAGCGCCGAGCATTCAAGAGACCCAGTACTTC. It encodes CASSLAPSIQETQYF.

J is TRBJ2-5 and V is TRBV5-1, with TRBD1 matching 10 bases. The J segment lost 5 bases and the V segment lost 4 bases, leaving 11 bases of the junction unmatched. This CDR3 has 16 residues. Germline lookup yields CDR1 SGHRS and CDR2 YFSETQ. CDR3 sequence: CASSERQGAYEETQYF. The CDR3 DNA reads TGCGCCAGCAGCGAAAGACAGGGGGCATATGAGGAGACCCAGTACTTC.

V gene TRBV10-3 combines with J gene TRBJ1-5; 9 bases match TRBD1. Germline V lookup: CDR1 ENHRY, CDR2 SYGVKD. This CDR3 comprises 14 residues. Unmatched junction bases numbered 1, after V lost 4 bases and J lost 3 bases. CDR3 sequence reads: CAISGTGDNQPQHF. The CDR3 DNA sequence: TGTGCCATCAGTGGGACAGGGGACAATCAGCCCCAGCATTTT.

The chain joins TRBV7-6 to TRBJ2-1; 7 bases map to TRBD2. The J segment lost 0 bases and the V segment lost 5 bases, leaving 4 bases of the junction unmatched. The CDR3 runs 15 residues. Germline CDR1 and CDR2: SGHVS and FNYEAQ. CDR3 loop: CASSPSGSSYNEQFF. The CDR3 DNA sequence: TGTGCCAGCAGCCCTAGCGGAAGCTCCTACAATGAGCAGTTCTTC.

The rearrangement uses TRBV5-4 and TRBJ2-1; TRBD2 aligns across 9 bases. Unmatched junction bases numbered 6, after V lost 1 base and J lost 4 bases. There are 16 residues in the CDR3. Looked up from germline, CDR1 is SGHNT and CDR2 is YYREEE (reference sequence). The chain's CDR3 is CASSLPGAGGYNEQFF. In DNA, the CDR3 is TGTGCCAGCAGCTTGCCGGGAGCGGGAGGATACAATGAGCAGTTCTTC.

In DNA, the CDR3 is TGTGCCAGCAGTTTACCCGGGACAGGGCTCTATGGCTACACCTTC. This translates into CASSLPGTGLYGYTF. The chain links TRBV28 to TRBJ1-2; 9 bases map to TRBD1. Per the germline V gene, CDR1 is MDHEN and CDR2 is SYDVKM. CDR3 length: 15 residues. J lost 4 bases, V lost 2 bases, and 5 bases had no gene match.

This chain links TRBV5-4 with TRBJ1-2; D not certain. The ends were cut back, 3 bases at V and 12 bases at J, with 15 bases in the middle. Germline lookup yields CDR1 SGHNT and CDR2 YYREEE (reference sequence). The CDR3 covers 12 residues. CDR3 DNA: TGTGCCAGCAGCTATTATTTAACAGAGGACACCTTC. Translating it yields CASSYYLTEDTF.

The chain recombines TRBV6-5 with TRBJ1-5, with D possibly matching TRBD1 (5 bases). Germline V CDR1 and CDR2: MNHEY, SVGAGI. Trimming pared 4 bases from V and 3 bases from J, leaving 16 bases between. The CDR3 extends over 16 amino acids. CDR3 coding DNA: TGTGCCAGCAGTTCTATTGGGACCGCTGACAATCAGCCCCAGCATTTT. Encoded protein: CASSSIGTADNQPQHF.

The gene calls are TRBV6-6 and TRBJ1-1; 9 bases are a match to TRBD1. Per the germline V gene, CDR1 is MNHNY and CDR2 is SVGAGI (reference sequence). Trimming removed 1 base from V and 14 bases from J; junction bases left unmatched: 11. This CDR3 has 14 amino acids. The CDR3 sequence: CASSYFDRGNGVFF. In DNA form, the CDR3 reads TGTGCCAGCAGTTACTTCGACAGGGGGAATGGTGTCTTCTTT.

The CDR3 DNA sequence: TGTGCCAGCAGCTTAGAAAGTAAATCGGAGCAGTTCTTC. This translates into CASSLESKSEQFF. The rearrangement joins TRBV7-2 to TRBJ2-1; D is undetermined. The CDR3 sequence is 13 residues long. The V end was cut by 1 base, the J end by 10 bases, with 11 bases between. CDR1 is SGHTA, CDR2 FQGNSA, per germline.

The gene calls are TRBV6-5 and TRBJ2-1; TRBD2 aligns across 10 bases. Per the germline V gene, CDR1 is MNHEY and CDR2 is SVGAGI. The CDR3 is 14 residues long. The trim removed 6 bases at V and 4 bases at J, leaving 3 bases unmatched. CDR3 loop: CASRGTSVYNEQFF. The CDR3 coding sequence is TGTGCCAGCAGAGGGACTAGCGTTTACAATGAGCAGTTCTTC.